This T cell receptor (beta chain) was recorded in a study of molecular identifiers for immune sequencing clone quantification. TCRdb re-called the PCR reads through MiXCR, storing one row per CDR3 protein. The sample has 250,000 to 350,000 distinct CDR3 sequences; roughly 23% are singletons. This clonotype was counted many times. V shed 4 bases and J shed 5 bases, with 14 bases lying between them. CDR1 and CDR2 from the germline V gene are SGHVS and FNYEAQ. The CDR3 has 14 residues. The chain joins TRBV7-6 to TRBJ1-1; D is uncertain. Sample: naive CD8+ T cells from blood, with Jurkat cell RNA spiked in. Subset of the sample: FACS-sorted CD8+CD4-CCR7+CD45RA+ naive T cells. This receptor was identified in a human donor in good health. Some libraries in this study had Jurkat cell RNA spiked in. CDR3 coding DNA: TGTGCCAGCAGCTCCGGGGTGCGCGCGACTGAAGCTTTCTTT. Translation gives CASSSGVRATEAFF.